The rows below give T cell receptor beta chains drawn from one sample of a study of control samples from healthy donors and cancer patients. The repertoire was sequenced with immunoSEQ multiplex PCR; TCRdb's copy has only in-frame clones and lacks some. The sample carries around 140,000 clones, nearly 90% recorded once. Source material: PBMCs. These receptors all stem from a man aged 50 to 59 with head and neck cancer. The CDR3 runs from the conserved cysteine through the conserved F or W. Each record gives: V gene, clone size, D gene, J gene, CDR3 protein, CDR3 DNA. A D gene is named only where the DNA matches it firmly. A clone size is listed for some rows: how often the clone was seen (once, few, many), or a class if it is expanded.

v_call: TRBV10-1; clone_size: -; d_call: TRBD2; j_call: TRBJ2-1; cdr3_aa: CASSESASGMDEQFF; cdr3_nt: TGCGCCAGCAGTGAGTCGGCTAGCGGGATGGATGAGCAGTTCTTC
v_call: TRBV5-1; clone_size: -; d_call: TRBD2; j_call: TRBJ2-1; cdr3_aa: CASSWRLANEGEQFF; cdr3_nt: TGCGCCAGCAGCTGGAGACTAGCGAATGAGGGTGAGCAGTTCTTC
v_call: TRBV19; clone_size: -; d_call: TRBD2; j_call: TRBJ2-5; cdr3_aa: CASTKPGGAQGQETQYF; cdr3_nt: TGTGCCAGTACGAAACCCGGGGGGGCTCAAGGACAAGAGACCCAGTACTTC
v_call: TRBV27; clone_size: -; d_call: TRBD2; j_call: TRBJ2-3; cdr3_aa: CASSPRLAGEPTDTQYF; cdr3_nt: TGTGCCAGCAGTCCGAGACTAGCGGGAGAACCCACAGATACGCAGTATTTT
v_call: TRBV6-5; clone_size: -; d_call: -; j_call: TRBJ1-1; cdr3_aa: CASRPDRGDTEAFF; cdr3_nt: TGTGCCAGCAGACCCGACAGAGGGGACACTGAAGCTTTCTTT
v_call: TRBV11-3; clone_size: few; d_call: -; j_call: TRBJ1-1; cdr3_aa: CASSLYSEAEAFF; cdr3_nt: TGTGCCAGCAGCTTGTACTCGGAGGCTGAAGCTTTCTTT
v_call: TRBV3-1/TRBV3-2; clone_size: -; d_call: -; j_call: TRBJ2-2; cdr3_aa: CASSQGRAYTGELFF; cdr3_nt: TGTGCCAGCAGCCAAGGCAGGGCCTACACCGGGGAGCTGTTTTTT
v_call: TRBV9; clone_size: -; d_call: TRBD1; j_call: TRBJ1-4; cdr3_aa: CASSETGMEKLFF; cdr3_nt: TGTGCCAGCAGCGAGACAGGGATGGAAAAACTGTTTTTT
v_call: TRBV6-6; clone_size: -; d_call: TRBD2; j_call: TRBJ2-1; cdr3_aa: CASRRLAGEGEQFF; cdr3_nt: TGTGCCAGCAGGCGACTAGCGGGAGAGGGTGAGCAGTTCTTC
v_call: TRBV3-1/TRBV3-2; clone_size: -; d_call: -; j_call: TRBJ1-6; cdr3_aa: CASSQFSYNSPLHF; cdr3_nt: TGTGCCAGCAGCCAGTTCTCCTATAATTCACCCCTCCACTTT
v_call: TRBV15; clone_size: -; d_call: -; j_call: TRBJ2-5; cdr3_aa: CATSVGTGETQYF; cdr3_nt: TGTGCCACCAGCGTAGGGACGGGAGAGACCCAGTACTTC
v_call: TRBV29-1; clone_size: -; d_call: -; j_call: TRBJ1-1; cdr3_aa: CSVEGTEAFF; cdr3_nt: TGCAGCGTTGAGGGCACTGAAGCTTTCTTT
v_call: TRBV7-9; clone_size: -; d_call: -; j_call: TRBJ2-2; cdr3_aa: CASSRARGQGENTGELFF; cdr3_nt: TGTGCCAGCAGCCGCGCCCGAGGGCAGGGTGAGAACACCGGGGAGCTGTTTTTT
v_call: TRBV28; clone_size: -; d_call: -; j_call: TRBJ1-5; cdr3_aa: CASSTNRDSQPQHF; cdr3_nt: TGTGCCAGCAGTACCAACAGGGACTCGCAGCCCCAGCATTTT
v_call: TRBV7-2; clone_size: -; d_call: -; j_call: TRBJ2-3; cdr3_aa: CASSPSQATDTQYF; cdr3_nt: TGTGCCAGCAGCCCCTCCCAAGCTACAGATACGCAGTATTTT
v_call: TRBV3-1/TRBV3-2; clone_size: once; d_call: TRBD2; j_call: TRBJ2-3; cdr3_aa: CASSQDLGLAGEADTQYF; cdr3_nt: TGTGCCAGCAGCCAAGACCTCGGACTAGCGGGAGAAGCAGATACGCAGTATTTT
v_call: TRBV28; clone_size: -; d_call: TRBD1; j_call: TRBJ1-5; cdr3_aa: CASRRQGSNQPQHF; cdr3_nt: TGTGCCAGCAGACGACAGGGCAGCAATCAGCCCCAGCATTTT
v_call: TRBV5-1; clone_size: -; d_call: TRBD2; j_call: TRBJ2-7; cdr3_aa: CASNLGRGDEQYF; cdr3_nt: TGCGCCAGCAACCTGGGGAGGGGTGACGAGCAGTACTTC
v_call: TRBV6-5; clone_size: -; d_call: -; j_call: TRBJ1-2; cdr3_aa: CASSYAGSYGYTF; cdr3_nt: TGTGCCAGCAGTTACGCAGGGAGTTATGGCTACACCTTC
v_call: TRBV6-5; clone_size: -; d_call: TRBD1; j_call: TRBJ1-6; cdr3_aa: CASSWTGKQDSPLHF; cdr3_nt: TGTGCCAGCAGTTGGACAGGGAAGCAGGATTCACCCCTCCACTTT
v_call: TRBV5-5; clone_size: -; d_call: -; j_call: TRBJ1-1; cdr3_aa: CASRRQDSTEAFF; cdr3_nt: TGTGCCAGCAGACGACAGGATTCCACTGAAGCTTTCTTT
v_call: TRBV5-1; clone_size: -; d_call: -; j_call: TRBJ1-1; cdr3_aa: CARSWGGGQAEAFF; cdr3_nt: TGCGCCCGCAGCTGGGGAGGGGGGCAGGCTGAAGCTTTCTTT
v_call: TRBV28; clone_size: -; d_call: TRBD1; j_call: TRBJ2-7; cdr3_aa: CASSRSPGGYEQYF; cdr3_nt: TGTGCCAGCAGTCGATCACCAGGGGGCTACGAGCAGTACTTC
v_call: TRBV7-2; clone_size: once; d_call: -; j_call: TRBJ2-3; cdr3_aa: CASSLDGVVTDTQYF; cdr3_nt: TGTGCCAGCAGCTTAGATGGGGTAGTAACAGATACGCAGTATTTT
v_call: TRBV2; clone_size: -; d_call: TRBD1; j_call: TRBJ2-7; cdr3_aa: CASSGDSDEQYF; cdr3_nt: TGTGCCAGCAGTGGGGACAGCGACGAGCAGTACTTC
v_call: TRBV2; clone_size: few; d_call: -; j_call: TRBJ1-5; cdr3_aa: CASSEEAGYNQPQHF; cdr3_nt: TGTGCCAGCAGTGAAGAGGCAGGTTACAATCAGCCCCAGCATTTT
v_call: TRBV28; clone_size: once; d_call: -; j_call: TRBJ2-2; cdr3_aa: CATYRGQHTGELFF; cdr3_nt: TGTGCCACGTACCGGGGCCAGCACACCGGGGAGCTGTTTTTT
v_call: TRBV3-1/TRBV3-2; clone_size: -; d_call: -; j_call: TRBJ2-2; cdr3_aa: CASSHPTRRVTGELFF; cdr3_nt: TGTGCCAGCAGCCATCCCACAAGGCGGGTCACCGGGGAGCTGTTTTTT
v_call: TRBV5-1; clone_size: -; d_call: TRBD1; j_call: TRBJ2-3; cdr3_aa: CASSLGTGGDTQYF; cdr3_nt: TGCGCCAGCAGCCTAGGGACAGGAGGAGATACGCAGTATTTT